This TCR beta chain was sequenced in a study of T cell responses to AZD1222 COVID-19 vaccine. Clones were read by immunoSEQ multiplex PCR, and TCRdb kept only the in-frame ones, dropping some. The table shows around 130,000 clones, with roughly 86% occurring only once. CDR3 length: 13 amino acids. V dropped 0 bases and J dropped 0 bases, with 3 bases sitting between them. Germline loops: CDR1 WSHSY, CDR2 SAAADI. The chain recombines TRBV10-2 with TRBJ2-7; the D is unclear. The TCR sequence derives from an adult who received the AZD1222 COVID-19 vaccine. This specimen was peripheral blood, taken 28 days after the second AZD1222 dose. The chain's CDR3 is CASSESSSYEQYF. DNA of the CDR3: TGCGCCAGCAGTGAGTCGAGCTCCTACGAGCAGTACTTC.